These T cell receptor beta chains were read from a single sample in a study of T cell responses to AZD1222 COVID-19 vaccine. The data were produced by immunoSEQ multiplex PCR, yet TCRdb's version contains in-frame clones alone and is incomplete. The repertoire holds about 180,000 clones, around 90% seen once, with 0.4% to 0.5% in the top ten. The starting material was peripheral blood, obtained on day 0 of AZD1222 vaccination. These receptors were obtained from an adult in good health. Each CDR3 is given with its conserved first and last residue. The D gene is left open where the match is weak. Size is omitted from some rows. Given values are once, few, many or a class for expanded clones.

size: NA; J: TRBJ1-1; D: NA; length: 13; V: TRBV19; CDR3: CASSIAGQTEAFF; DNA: TGTGCCAGTAGTATAGCGGGTCAAACTGAAGCTTTCTTT
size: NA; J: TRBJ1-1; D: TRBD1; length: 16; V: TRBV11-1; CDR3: CASSLLGQGAGTEAFF; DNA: TGTGCCAGCAGCTTGCTGGGACAGGGGGCCGGAACTGAAGCTTTCTTT
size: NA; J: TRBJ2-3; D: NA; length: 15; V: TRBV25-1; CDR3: CASSNETGGTDTQYF; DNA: TGTGCCAGTTCGAACGAGACAGGCGGCACAGATACGCAGTATTTT
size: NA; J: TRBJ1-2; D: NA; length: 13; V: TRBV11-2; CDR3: CASSADRTYGYTF; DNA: TGTGCCAGCAGCGCTGACAGGACCTATGGCTACACCTTC
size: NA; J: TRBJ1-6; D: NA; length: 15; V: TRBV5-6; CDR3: CASSLDARTNSPLHF; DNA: TGTGCCAGCAGCTTGGACGCCAGAACAAATTCACCCCTCCACTTT
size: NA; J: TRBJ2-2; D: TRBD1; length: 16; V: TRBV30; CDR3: CAWSGQGAVNTGELFF; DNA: TGTGCCTGGAGTGGACAGGGGGCGGTGAACACCGGGGAGCTGTTTTTT
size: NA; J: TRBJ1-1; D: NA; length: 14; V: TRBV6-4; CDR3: CASTYREGDTEAFF; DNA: TGTGCCAGCACCTACAGGGAAGGGGACACTGAAGCTTTCTTT
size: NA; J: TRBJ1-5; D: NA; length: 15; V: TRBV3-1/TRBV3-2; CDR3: CASSQDLGSREPQHF; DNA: TGTGCCAGCAGCCAAGATCTCGGGTCGAGGGAGCCCCAGCATTTT
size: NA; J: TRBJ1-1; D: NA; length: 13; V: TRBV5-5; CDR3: CASSWDTATEAFF; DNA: TGTGCCAGCAGCTGGGACACAGCTACTGAAGCTTTCTTT
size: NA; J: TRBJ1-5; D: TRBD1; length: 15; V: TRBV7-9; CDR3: CASSLQGLQNQPQHF; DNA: TGTGCCAGCAGCCTACAGGGGTTACAGAATCAGCCCCAGCATTTT
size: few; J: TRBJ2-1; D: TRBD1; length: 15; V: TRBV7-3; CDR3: CASSFLGTGDSEQFF; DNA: TGTGCCAGCAGCTTCCTCGGTACAGGGGATAGTGAGCAGTTCTTC
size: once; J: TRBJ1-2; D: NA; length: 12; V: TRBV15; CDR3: CATSRDSYGYTF; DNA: TGTGCCACCAGCAGAGACAGCTATGGCTACACCTTC
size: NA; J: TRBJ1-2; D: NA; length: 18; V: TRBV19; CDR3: CASSIDLSGLSGDYGYTF; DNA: TGTGCCAGTAGTATAGATCTTTCCGGACTCTCCGGGGACTATGGCTACACCTTC
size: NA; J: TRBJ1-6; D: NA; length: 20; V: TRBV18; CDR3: CASSPRRTAEYTRYNSPLHF; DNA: TGTGCCAGCTCACCCCGACGGACAGCTGAATATACCCGATATAATTCACCCCTCCACTTT
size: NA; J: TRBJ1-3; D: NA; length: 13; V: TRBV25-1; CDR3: CASSRGGRHTIYF; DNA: TGTGCCAGCAGTCGCGGAGGGCGCCACACCATATATTTT
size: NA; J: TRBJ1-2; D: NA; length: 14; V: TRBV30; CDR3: CAWVLGAGNYGYTF; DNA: TGTGCCTGGGTGTTGGGAGCAGGGAACTATGGCTACACCTTC
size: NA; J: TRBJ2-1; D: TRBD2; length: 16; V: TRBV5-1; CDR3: CASSLDGTSSYNEQFF; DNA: TGCGCCAGCAGCTTGGATGGGACTAGCAGCTACAATGAGCAGTTCTTC
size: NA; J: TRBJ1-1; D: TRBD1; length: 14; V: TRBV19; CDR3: CASSLETGGPEAFF; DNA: TGTGCCAGTAGTCTCGAGACAGGGGGGCCTGAAGCTTTCTTT
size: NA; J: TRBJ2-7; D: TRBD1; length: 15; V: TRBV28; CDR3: CASSYRGLLFYEQYF; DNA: TGTGCCAGCAGCTATAGGGGGCTTCTTTTTTACGAGCAGTACTTC
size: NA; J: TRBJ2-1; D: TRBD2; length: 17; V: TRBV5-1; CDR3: CASSDLTSGRAPDEQFF; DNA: TGCGCCAGCAGCGACCTGACTAGCGGGAGGGCCCCGGATGAGCAGTTCTTC
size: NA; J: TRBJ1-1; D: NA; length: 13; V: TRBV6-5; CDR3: CASLRTENTEAFF; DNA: TGTGCCAGCCTAAGGACGGAGAACACTGAAGCTTTCTTT
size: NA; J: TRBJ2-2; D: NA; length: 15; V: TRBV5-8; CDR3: CASIPGGQHTGELFF; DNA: TGTGCCAGCATCCCGGGGGGCCAGCACACCGGGGAGCTGTTTTTT
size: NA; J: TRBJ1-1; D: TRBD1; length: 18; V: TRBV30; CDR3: CAWSVVPGGVRVSRSAFF; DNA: TGTGCCTGGAGTGTAGTTCCAGGGGGCGTTAGGGTATCTCGGAGTGCTTTCTTT
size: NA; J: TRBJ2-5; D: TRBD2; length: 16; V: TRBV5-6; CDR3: CASSLLGLAGEETQYF; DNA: TGTGCCAGCAGCTTGCTAGGACTAGCGGGGGAAGAGACCCAGTACTTC
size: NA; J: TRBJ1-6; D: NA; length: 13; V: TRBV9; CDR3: CASSVERDSPLHF; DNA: TGTGCCAGCAGCGTAGAAAGGGACTCACCCCTCCACTTT
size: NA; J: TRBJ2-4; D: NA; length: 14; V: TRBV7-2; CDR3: CASSPPGAKNIQYF; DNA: TGTGCCAGCAGCCCTCCGGGAGCCAAAAACATTCAGTACTTC
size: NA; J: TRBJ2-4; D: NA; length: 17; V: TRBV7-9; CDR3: CASSLVLTRGGKNIQYF; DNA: TGTGCCAGCAGCTTAGTCTTAACTAGGGGGGGCAAAAACATTCAGTACTTC
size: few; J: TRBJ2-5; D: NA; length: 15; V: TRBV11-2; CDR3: CASSFSGTPKETQYF; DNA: TGTGCCAGCAGCTTCTCCGGGACTCCTAAAGAGACCCAGTACTTC
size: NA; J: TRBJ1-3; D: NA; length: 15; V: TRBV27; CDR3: CASSAAKFSGNTIYF; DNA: TGTGCCAGCAGTGCCGCAAAGTTCTCTGGAAACACCATATATTTT
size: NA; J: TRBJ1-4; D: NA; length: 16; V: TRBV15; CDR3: CATSRDPTGLNEKLFF; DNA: TGTGCCACCAGCAGAGACCCGACAGGTCTAAATGAAAAACTGTTTTTT
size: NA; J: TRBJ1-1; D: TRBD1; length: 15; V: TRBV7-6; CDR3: CASSLSRGENTEAFF; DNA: TGTGCCAGCAGCTTATCCAGGGGGGAGAACACTGAAGCTTTCTTT
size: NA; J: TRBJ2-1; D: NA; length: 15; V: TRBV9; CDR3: CASSVEPRPYNEQFF; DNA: TGTGCCAGCAGCGTAGAGCCGAGACCCTACAATGAGCAGTTCTTC
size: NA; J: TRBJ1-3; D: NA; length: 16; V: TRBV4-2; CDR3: CASSQGPARTGNTIYF; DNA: TGTGCCAGCAGCCAAGGCCCAGCCCGTACTGGAAACACCATATATTTT
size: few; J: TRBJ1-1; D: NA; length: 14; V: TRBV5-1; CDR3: CASRTRDSNTEAFF; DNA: TGCGCCAGCAGAACCCGGGACTCTAACACTGAAGCTTTCTTT
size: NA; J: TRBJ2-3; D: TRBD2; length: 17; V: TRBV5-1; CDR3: CASSRGSGRLSTDTQYF; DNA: TGCGCCAGCAGCCGGGGGAGCGGGAGGCTTAGCACAGATACGCAGTATTTT
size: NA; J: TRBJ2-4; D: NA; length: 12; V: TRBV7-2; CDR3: CASMTGRDIQYF; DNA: TGTGCCAGCATGACGGGTCGAGACATTCAGTACTTC
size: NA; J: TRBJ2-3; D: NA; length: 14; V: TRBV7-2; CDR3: CASTFQGVTDTQYF; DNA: TGTGCCAGCACTTTTCAGGGAGTCACAGATACGCAGTATTTT
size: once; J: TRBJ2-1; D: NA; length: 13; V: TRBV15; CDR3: CATSGNRWAEQFF; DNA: TGTGCCACCAGCGGCAATAGGTGGGCTGAGCAGTTCTTC
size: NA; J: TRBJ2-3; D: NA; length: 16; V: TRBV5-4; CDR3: CASSLGRSALIDTQYF; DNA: TGTGCCAGCAGCTTGGGTCGTTCGGCGCTGATAGATACGCAGTATTTT
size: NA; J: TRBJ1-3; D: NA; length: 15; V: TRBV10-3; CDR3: CAISESDSSGNTIYF; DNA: TGTGCCATCAGTGAGTCGGACAGCTCTGGAAACACCATATATTTT
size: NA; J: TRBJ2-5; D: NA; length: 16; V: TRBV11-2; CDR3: CASSLVAGRLQETQYF; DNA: TGTGCCAGCAGCTTAGTCGCCGGACGCCTACAAGAGACCCAGTACTTC
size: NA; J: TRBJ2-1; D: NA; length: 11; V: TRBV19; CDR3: CASRTLNEQFF; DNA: TGTGCCAGTAGAACTTTGAATGAGCAGTTCTTC
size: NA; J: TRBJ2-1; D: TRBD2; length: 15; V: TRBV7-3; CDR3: CASSLSTGGAGEQFF; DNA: TGTGCCAGCAGCTTAAGTACCGGGGGGGCCGGTGAGCAGTTCTTC
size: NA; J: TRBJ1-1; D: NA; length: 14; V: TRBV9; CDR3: CASSAAIGVAEAFF; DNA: TGTGCCAGCAGCGCGGCGATAGGGGTCGCTGAAGCTTTCTTT
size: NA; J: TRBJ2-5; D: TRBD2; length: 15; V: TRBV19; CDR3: CASSRGGIPLKTQYF; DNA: TGTGCCAGTAGTCGGGGGGGCATTCCCTTGAAGACCCAGTACTTC
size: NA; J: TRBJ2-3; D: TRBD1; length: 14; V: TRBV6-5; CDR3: CASSYGQGTDTQYF; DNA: TGTGCCAGCAGTTACGGACAGGGGACAGATACGCAGTATTTT